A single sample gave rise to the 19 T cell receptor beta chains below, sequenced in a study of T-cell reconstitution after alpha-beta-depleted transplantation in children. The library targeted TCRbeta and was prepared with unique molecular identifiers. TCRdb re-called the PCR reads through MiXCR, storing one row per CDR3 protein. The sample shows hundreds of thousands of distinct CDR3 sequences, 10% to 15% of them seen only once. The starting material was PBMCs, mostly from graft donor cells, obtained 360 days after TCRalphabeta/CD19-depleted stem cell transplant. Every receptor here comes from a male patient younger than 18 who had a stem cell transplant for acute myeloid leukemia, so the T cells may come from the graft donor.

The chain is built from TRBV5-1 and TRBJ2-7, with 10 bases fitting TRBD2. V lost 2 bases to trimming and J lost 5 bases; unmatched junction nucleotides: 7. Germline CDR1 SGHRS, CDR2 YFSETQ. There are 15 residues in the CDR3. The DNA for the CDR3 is TGCGCCAGCAGCTTACTAGCGGGGTTCGGGAACGAGCAGTACTTC. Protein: CASSLLAGFGNEQYF.

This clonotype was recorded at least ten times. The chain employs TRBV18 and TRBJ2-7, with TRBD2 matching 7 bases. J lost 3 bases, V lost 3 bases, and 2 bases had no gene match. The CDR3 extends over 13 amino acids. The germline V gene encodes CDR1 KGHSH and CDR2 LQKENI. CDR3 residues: CASSPLADYEQYF. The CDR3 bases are TGTGCCAGCTCACCCCTAGCGGACTACGAGCAGTACTTC.

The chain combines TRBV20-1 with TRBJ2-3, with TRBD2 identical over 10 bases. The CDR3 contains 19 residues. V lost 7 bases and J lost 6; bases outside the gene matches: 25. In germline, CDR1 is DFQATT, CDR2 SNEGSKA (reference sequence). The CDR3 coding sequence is TGCAGTGGTCAGACGGTCACCCCCTGGCTAGCGGGAGAAGGGGATACGCAGTATTTT. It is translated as CSGQTVTPWLAGEGDTQYF.

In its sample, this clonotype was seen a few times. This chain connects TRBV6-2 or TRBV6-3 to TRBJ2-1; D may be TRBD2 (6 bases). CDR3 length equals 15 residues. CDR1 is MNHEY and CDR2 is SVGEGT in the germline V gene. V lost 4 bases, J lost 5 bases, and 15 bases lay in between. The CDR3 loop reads CASSSMVGGHNEQFF. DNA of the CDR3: TGTGCCAGCAGTTCCATGGTGGGAGGACACAATGAGCAGTTCTTC.

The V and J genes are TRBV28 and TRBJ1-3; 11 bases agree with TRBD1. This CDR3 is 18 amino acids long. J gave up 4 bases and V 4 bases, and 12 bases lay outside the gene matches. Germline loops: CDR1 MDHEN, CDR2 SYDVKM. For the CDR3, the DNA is TGTGCCAGCAGTTCACCCAATGAGGACAGGGGGCCCGGAAACACCATATATTTT. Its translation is CASSSPNEDRGPGNTIYF.

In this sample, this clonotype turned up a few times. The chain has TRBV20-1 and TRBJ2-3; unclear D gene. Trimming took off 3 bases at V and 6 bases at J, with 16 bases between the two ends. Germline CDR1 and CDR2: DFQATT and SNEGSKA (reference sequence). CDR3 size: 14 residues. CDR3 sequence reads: CSARSSSVGDTQYF. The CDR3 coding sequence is TGCAGTGCTAGGTCCTCAAGCGTGGGGGATACGCAGTATTTT.

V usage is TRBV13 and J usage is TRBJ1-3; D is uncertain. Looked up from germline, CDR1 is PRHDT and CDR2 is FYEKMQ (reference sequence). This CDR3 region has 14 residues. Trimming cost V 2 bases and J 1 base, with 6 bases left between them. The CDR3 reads CASSLYESGNTIYF. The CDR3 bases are TGTGCCAGCAGCTTATATGAGTCTGGAAACACCATATATTTT.

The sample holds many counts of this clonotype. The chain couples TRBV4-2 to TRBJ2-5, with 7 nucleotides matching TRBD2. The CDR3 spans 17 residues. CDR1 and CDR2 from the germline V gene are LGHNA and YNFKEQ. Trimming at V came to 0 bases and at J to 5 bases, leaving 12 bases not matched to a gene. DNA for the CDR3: TGTGCCAGCAGCCAAGAGGGGGGAGGGCCCTCACAGGAGACCCAGTACTTC. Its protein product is CASSQEGGGPSQETQYF.

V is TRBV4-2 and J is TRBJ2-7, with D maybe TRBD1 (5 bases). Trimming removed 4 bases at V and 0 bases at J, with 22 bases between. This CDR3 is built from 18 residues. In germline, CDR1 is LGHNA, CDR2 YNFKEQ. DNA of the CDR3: TGTGCCAGCAGCCGCAGGGTTGAACGCCTAGGGTCCTCCTACGAGCAGTACTTC. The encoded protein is CASSRRVERLGSSYEQYF.

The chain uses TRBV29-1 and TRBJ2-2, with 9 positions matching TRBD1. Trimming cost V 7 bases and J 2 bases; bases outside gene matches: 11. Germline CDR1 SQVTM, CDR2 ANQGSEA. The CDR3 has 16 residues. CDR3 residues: CSAAPGTGFNTGELFF. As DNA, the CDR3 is TGCAGCGCCGCGCCCGGGACAGGGTTCAACACCGGGGAGCTGTTTTTT.

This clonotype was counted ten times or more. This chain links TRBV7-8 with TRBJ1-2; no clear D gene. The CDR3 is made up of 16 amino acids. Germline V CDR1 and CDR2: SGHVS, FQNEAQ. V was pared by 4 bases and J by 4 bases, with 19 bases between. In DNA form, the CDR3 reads TGTGCCAGCAGCTCGCCTACACGGAAATCTACCTATGGCTACACCTTC. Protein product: CASSSPTRKSTYGYTF.

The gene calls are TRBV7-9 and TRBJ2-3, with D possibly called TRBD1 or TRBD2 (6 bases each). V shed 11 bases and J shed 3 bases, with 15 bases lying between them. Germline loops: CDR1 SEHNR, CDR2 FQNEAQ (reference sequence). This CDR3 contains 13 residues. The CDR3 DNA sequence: TGTGCCTCTCGGAGGGGGGTTACAGATACGCAGTATTTT. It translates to CASRRGVTDTQYF. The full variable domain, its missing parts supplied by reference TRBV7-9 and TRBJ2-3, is DTGVSQNPRHKITKRGQNVTFRCDPISEHNRLYWYRQTLGQGPEFLTYFQNEAQLEKSRLLSDRFSAERPKGSFSTLEIQRTEQGDSAMYLCASRRGVTDTQYFGPGTRLTVL.

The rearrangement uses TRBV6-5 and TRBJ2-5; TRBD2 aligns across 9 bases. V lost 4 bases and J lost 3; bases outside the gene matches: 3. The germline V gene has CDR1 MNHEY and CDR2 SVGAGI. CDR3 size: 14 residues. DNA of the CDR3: TGTGCCAGCAGTTCTCTAGCGGGGAAAGAGACCCAGTACTTC. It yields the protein CASSSLAGKETQYF.

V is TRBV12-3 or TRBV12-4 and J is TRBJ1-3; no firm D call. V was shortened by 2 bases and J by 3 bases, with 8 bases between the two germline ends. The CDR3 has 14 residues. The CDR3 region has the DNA TGTGCCAGCAGTTTATACCCGATTGGAAACACCATATATTTT. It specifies CASSLYPIGNTIYF.

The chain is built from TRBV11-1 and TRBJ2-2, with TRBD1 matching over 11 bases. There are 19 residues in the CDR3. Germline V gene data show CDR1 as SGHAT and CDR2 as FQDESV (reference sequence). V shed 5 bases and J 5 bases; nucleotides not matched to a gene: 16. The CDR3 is CASSPLGQGAWVRTGELFF. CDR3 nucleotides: TGTGCCAGCAGCCCCCTTGGACAGGGGGCTTGGGTGAGAACCGGGGAGCTGTTTTTT.

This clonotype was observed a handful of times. The CDR3 loop reads CSASGRADEQFF. CDR3 sequence (DNA): TGCAGTGCTAGCGGGAGGGCCGATGAGCAGTTCTTC. The rearrangement uses TRBV20-1 and TRBJ2-1; TRBD2 matches 8 bases. The CDR3 contains 12 residues. Germline-derived CDR1 and CDR2 are DFQATT and SNEGSKA (reference sequence). With 3 bases clipped from V and 8 bases from J, the junction kept 3 bases outside the gene matches.

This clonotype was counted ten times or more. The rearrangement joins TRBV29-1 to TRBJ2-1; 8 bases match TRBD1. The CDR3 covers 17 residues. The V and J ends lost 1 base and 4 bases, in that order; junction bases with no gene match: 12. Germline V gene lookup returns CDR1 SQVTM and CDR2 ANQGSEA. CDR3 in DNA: TGCAGCGTTGAAGGGGTCCGACAGGGGAGGAGGTACAATGAGCAGTTCTTC. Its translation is CSVEGVRQGRRYNEQFF.

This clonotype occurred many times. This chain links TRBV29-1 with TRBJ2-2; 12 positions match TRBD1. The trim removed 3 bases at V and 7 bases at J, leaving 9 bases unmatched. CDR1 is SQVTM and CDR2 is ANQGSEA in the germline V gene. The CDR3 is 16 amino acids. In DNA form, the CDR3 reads TGCAGCGTTGATGGGGGGACAGGGGGCGCCGGCGGGGAGCTGTTTTTT. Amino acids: CSVDGGTGGAGGELFF.

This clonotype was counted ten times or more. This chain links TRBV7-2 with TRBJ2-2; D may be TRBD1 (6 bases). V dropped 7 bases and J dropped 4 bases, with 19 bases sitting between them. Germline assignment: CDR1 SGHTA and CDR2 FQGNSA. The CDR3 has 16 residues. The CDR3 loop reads CASKGETLLRTGELFF. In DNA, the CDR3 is TGTGCCAGCAAGGGGGAGACACTACTACGCACCGGGGAGCTGTTTTTT.